This T cell receptor beta chain was retrieved from a study of cytomegalovirus exposure and HLA in healthy donors. Findings and limits, study-wide: In an earlier analysis, productive rearrangement rates for most beta V segments clustered near 87% or 30%.

13 Jbeta primers and 60 Vbeta primers were used for the PCR. Only in-frame clones appear in the TCRdb table, and some are missing; sequencing was by immunoSEQ multiplex PCR. The table has approximately 100,000 clones, about 80% seen once; the top ten hold approximately 3%. The germline V and J ends were trimmed by 8 bases and 2 bases, with 10 bases remaining between them. CDR1 MNHEY and CDR2 SVGAGI come from the germline V gene. The length of the CDR3 is 12 residues. Remarks on this clone: Its matching antigen is unknown.

The chain links TRBV6-5 to TRBJ2-7; no firm D call. Source material: PBMCs. This TCR came from a woman in her forties in good health and CMV-seronegative. The CDR3 region has the DNA TGTGCCAGCTCTATTGCCACCTACGAGCAGTACTTC. It codes for CASSIATYEQYF.